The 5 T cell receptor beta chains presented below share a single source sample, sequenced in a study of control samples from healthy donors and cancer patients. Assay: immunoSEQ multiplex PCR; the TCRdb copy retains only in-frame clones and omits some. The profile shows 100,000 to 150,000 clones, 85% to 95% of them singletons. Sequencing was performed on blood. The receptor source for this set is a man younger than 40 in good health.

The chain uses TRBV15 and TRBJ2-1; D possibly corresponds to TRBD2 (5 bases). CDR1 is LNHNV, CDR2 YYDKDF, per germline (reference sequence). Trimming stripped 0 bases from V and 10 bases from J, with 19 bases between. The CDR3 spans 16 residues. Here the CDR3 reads CATSRDFATTKPEQFF. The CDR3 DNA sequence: TGTGCCACCAGCAGAGATTTCGCGACTACCAAGCCCGAGCAGTTCTTC.

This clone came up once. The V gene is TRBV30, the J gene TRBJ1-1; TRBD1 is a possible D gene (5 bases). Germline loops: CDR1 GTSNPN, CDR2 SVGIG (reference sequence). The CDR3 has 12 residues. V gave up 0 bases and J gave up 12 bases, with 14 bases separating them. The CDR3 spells CAWSVGQLSTFF. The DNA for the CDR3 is TGTGCCTGGAGTGTCGGACAATTGAGCACTTTCTTT.

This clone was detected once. This CDR3 reads CASSIGPWNQPQHF. CDR3 DNA: TGTGCCAGTAGTATAGGGCCGTGGAATCAGCCCCAGCATTTT. The V gene is TRBV19, the J gene TRBJ1-5; no clear D gene. Trimming shortened V by 1 base and J by 4 bases, and 8 bases separated the two germline ends. CDR3 length: 14 residues. Germline CDR1 reads LNHDA; CDR2 reads SQIVND (reference sequence).

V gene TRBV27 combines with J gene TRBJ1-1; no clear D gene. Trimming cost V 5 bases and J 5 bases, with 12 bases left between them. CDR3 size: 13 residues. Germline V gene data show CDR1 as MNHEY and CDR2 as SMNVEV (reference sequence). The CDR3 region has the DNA TGTGCCAGCAGTAGAGGTGAAACGACTGAAGCTTTCTTT. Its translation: CASSRGETTEAFF.

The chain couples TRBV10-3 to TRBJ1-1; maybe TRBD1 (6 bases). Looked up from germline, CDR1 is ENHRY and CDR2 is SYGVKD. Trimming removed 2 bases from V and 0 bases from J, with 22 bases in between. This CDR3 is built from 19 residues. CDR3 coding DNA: TGTGCCATCAGTGAGGTTAGGGGGGGCCCGACCACTATGAACACTGAAGCTTTCTTT. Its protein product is CAISEVRGGPTTMNTEAFF.